A single sample is the source of the 5 T cell receptor beta chains below, sequenced in a study of identical twins. TCRdb ran MiXCR on the 5' RACE reads and lists one entry per CDR3 protein. The sample contains approximately 250,000 distinct CDR3 sequences, 6.5% of which appear only once. This sample was also put to use in a study of T cells expressing NK-cell markers.

Sequenced input: CD8+ T cells sorted from blood. The receptors originated from a woman between 18 and 29 years old in good health.

This clonotype turned up a few times. The V gene is TRBV7-9, the J gene TRBJ2-5, with 9 bases matching TRBD2. This CDR3 contains 15 residues. Germline V CDR1 and CDR2: SEHNR, FQNEAQ (reference sequence). The V segment lost 5 bases and the J segment 5 bases; nucleotides outside the gene matches: 9. The CDR3 reads CASSLIAGAQETQYF. In nucleotides, the CDR3 is TGTGCCAGCAGCCTCATAGCGGGAGCACAGGAGACCCAGTACTTC. Using reference TRBV7-9 and TRBJ2-5 for the parts outside the CDR3, the full variable domain is DTGVSQNPRHKITKRGQNVTFRCDPISEHNRLYWYRQTLGQGPEFLTYFQNEAQLEKSRLLSDRFSAERPKGSFSTLEIQRTEQGDSAMYLCASSLIAGAQETQYFGPGTRLLVL.

This clonotype was counted ten times or more. The chain couples TRBV27 to TRBJ2-7; D tentatively reads TRBD1 or TRBD2 (5 bases each). The CDR3 loop spans 11 amino acids. The germline V and J ends were trimmed by 5 bases and 5 bases, with 7 bases remaining between them. Germline V gene sequence: CDR1 MNHEY, CDR2 SMNVEV (reference sequence). In nucleotides, the CDR3 is TGTGCCAGCAGTAGGGGAGACGAGCAGTACTTC. The encoded protein is CASSRGDEQYF.

This clonotype was detected only a few times. The rearrangement links TRBV6-2 or TRBV6-3 to TRBJ2-7; TRBD2 agrees at 7 bases. CDR3 length: 15 residues. Trimming cost V 6 bases and J 0 bases; bases outside gene matches: 8. The germline V gene has CDR1 MNHEY and CDR2 SVGEGT. The CDR3 DNA reads as TGTGCCAGCAGACCTCCGGAGCGGGGCTCCTACGAGCAGTACTTC. It encodes CASRPPERGSYEQYF.

This clonotype came up many times. This chain links TRBV2 with TRBJ2-2; possibly TRBD1 for D (5 bases). Trimming pared 5 bases from V and 0 bases from J, leaving 7 bases between. The CDR3 consists of 14 residues. From germline, CDR1 is SNHLY and CDR2 FYNNEI. This chain's CDR3 is CASSWGPNTGELFF. For the CDR3, the DNA is TGTGCCAGCAGTTGGGGCCCGAACACCGGGGAGCTGTTTTTT.

This clonotype turned up a few times. This sequence joins TRBV12-3 or TRBV12-4 and TRBJ2-2; D unresolved. The CDR3 covers 17 residues. Trimming cost V 6 bases and J 0 bases, with 17 bases left between them. The CDR3 is CASSPPRGYANTGELFF. CDR3 bases: TGTGCCAGCAGCCCGCCCCGAGGATACGCGAACACCGGGGAGCTGTTTTTT.